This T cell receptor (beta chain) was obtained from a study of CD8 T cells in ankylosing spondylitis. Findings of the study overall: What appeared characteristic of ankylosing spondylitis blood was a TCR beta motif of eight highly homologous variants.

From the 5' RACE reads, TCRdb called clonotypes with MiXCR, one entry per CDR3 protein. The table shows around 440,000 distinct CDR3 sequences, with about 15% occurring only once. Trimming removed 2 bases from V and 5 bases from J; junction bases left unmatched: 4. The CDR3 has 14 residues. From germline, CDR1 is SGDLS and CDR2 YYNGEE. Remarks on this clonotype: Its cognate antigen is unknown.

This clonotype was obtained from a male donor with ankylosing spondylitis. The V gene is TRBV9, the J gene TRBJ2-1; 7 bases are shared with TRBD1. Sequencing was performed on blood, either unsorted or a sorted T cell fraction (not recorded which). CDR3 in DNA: TGTGCCAGCAGCGTGACAGGGACCGACAATGAGCAGTTCTTC. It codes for CASSVTGTDNEQFF. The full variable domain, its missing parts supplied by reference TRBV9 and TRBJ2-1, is DSGVTQTPKHLITATGQRVTLRCSPRSGDLSVYWYQQSLDQGLQFLIQYYNGEERAKGNILERFSAQQFPDLHSELNLSSLELGDSALYFCASSVTGTDNEQFFGPGTRLTVL.